The 29 T cell receptor beta chains below all came from one sample that was sequenced in a study of T-cell reconstitution after alpha-beta-depleted transplantation in children. Preparation of the TCRbeta library involved a method that used unique molecular identifiers. TCRdb fed the PCR reads into MiXCR, producing one record per CDR3 protein. Of approximately 490,000 distinct CDR3 sequences in the sample, roughly an eighth were seen once. The sample was PBMCs from the stem cell graft donor, taken from the stem cell graft. Source of these receptors: a human donor who donated a stem cell graft to a child with combined immunodeficiency.

This clonotype turned up a few times. This CDR3 reads CASSLVQGQGAEAFF. In DNA form, the CDR3 reads TGTGCCAGCAGTCTCGTACAGGGACAGGGGGCTGAAGCTTTCTTT. This chain links TRBV28 with TRBJ1-1; TRBD1 matches at 11 bases. This CDR3 has 15 residues. CDR1 and CDR2 (germline): MDHEN, SYDVKM. V was clipped by 5 bases and J by 6 bases; unmatched bases: 8.

V and J are TRBV9 and TRBJ2-2, with unresolved D. The CDR3 runs to 16 residues. Deletions cut 4 bases from V and 6 bases from J, with 19 bases between. CDR1 SGDLS and CDR2 YYNGEE come from the germline V gene. This chain's CDR3 is CASSTFAGSSPGELFF. CDR3 nucleotide sequence: TGTGCCAGCAGCACCTTCGCCGGGTCCTCCCCCGGGGAGCTGTTTTTT.

This clonotype has only a few counts. The rearrangement uses TRBV10-3 and TRBJ2-3; D is tentatively TRBD1 or TRBD2 (5 bases each). Trimming cost V 11 bases and J 11 bases, with 11 bases left between them. The CDR3 is 9 amino acids. The germline CDR1 and CDR2 sequences are ENHRY and SYGVKD. The CDR3 loop is CAAGTEQYF. The CDR3 DNA sequence: TGTGCCGCCGGGACGGAGCAGTATTTT.

This clonotype showed up many times. The V and J genes are TRBV7-9 and TRBJ1-1; TRBD1 might be the D (5 bases). Germline CDR1 reads SEHNR; CDR2 reads FQNEAQ (reference sequence). V lost 5 bases and J 4 bases, leaving 8 bases between the germline ends. The CDR3 runs to 12 residues. The CDR3 DNA reads as TGTGCCAGCAGCCTCGGGGCCACTGAAGCTTTCTTT. Translating gives CASSLGATEAFF.

There are many counts of this clonotype. The rearrangement links TRBV29-1 to TRBJ2-1; D remains ambiguous. The CDR3 has 10 residues. CDR1 is SQVTM, CDR2 ANQGSEA, per germline. V lost 3 bases to trimming and J lost 7 bases, with 4 bases between them. CDR3 DNA sequence: TGCAGCGTTGACGGGAATGAGCAGTTCTTC. Protein: CSVDGNEQFF.

This chain uses TRBV24-1 with TRBJ2-7; perhaps TRBD2 as D (6 bases). The CDR3 covers 16 residues. The V gene's germline CDR1 is KGHDR and CDR2 SFDVKD. V was pared by 4 bases and J by 0 bases, with 15 bases between. The CDR3 region is CATSDPRGTGSYEQYF. The CDR3 DNA sequence: TGTGCCACCAGTGACCCACGGGGGACGGGCTCCTACGAGCAGTACTTC.

V is TRBV6-2 or TRBV6-3 and J is TRBJ1-5; D gene ambiguous. The V end lost 2 bases, the J end lost 7 bases, and 9 bases lay between the germline ends. This CDR3 region has 13 residues. Germline values: CDR1 MNHEY, CDR2 SVGEGT. CDR3 in amino acids: CASSYIGYQPQHF. The CDR3 bases are TGTGCCAGCAGTTACATAGGGTACCAGCCCCAGCATTTT.

This clonotype was observed many times. The chain joins TRBV7-2 to TRBJ2-6; the D is unclear. Per germline, CDR1 SGHTA and CDR2 FQGNSA. This CDR3 region has 15 residues. V gave up 1 base and J gave up 0 bases, with 4 bases separating them. CDR3 in amino acids: CASSLESSGANVLTF. CDR3 DNA sequence: TGTGCCAGCAGCTTAGAAAGCTCTGGGGCCAACGTCCTGACTTTC.

This clonotype was seen many times. The chain has TRBV10-3 and TRBJ1-1; TRBD1 is a possible D gene (5 bases). The CDR3 contains 13 residues. Germline V gene lookup returns CDR1 ENHRY and CDR2 SYGVKD. V lost 11 bases and J 1 base, leaving 14 bases between the germline ends. CDR3 region: CAVAGTANTEAFF. CDR3 coding DNA: TGTGCCGTAGCCGGGACGGCGAACACTGAAGCTTTCTTT.

This clonotype was counted between two and nine times. The chain couples TRBV21-1 to TRBJ2-1. TRBV21-1 represents a pseudogene. The CDR3 is 16 residues long. In nucleotides, the CDR3 is TGTGCCAGCAGCATAGGAGACCCGAGCTCCTACAATGAGCAGTTCTTC. Translation: CASSIGDPSSYNEQFF.

This clonotype showed up just a few times. This sequence joins TRBV6-2 or TRBV6-3 and TRBJ1-3, with TRBD1 as a possible D gene (5 bases). The germline V gene has CDR1 MNHEY and CDR2 SVGEGT. Trimming removed 7 bases from V and 0 bases from J, with 28 bases in between. The CDR3 runs to 20 residues. The CDR3 DNA is TGTGCCAGCACCGGAGACAGATCGGGAAGGGAATACAGCTCTGGAAACACCATATATTTT. It is translated as CASTGDRSGREYSSGNTIYF.

This clonotype was found a few times. V usage is TRBV6-5 and J usage is TRBJ2-7; no definite D call. This CDR3 has 14 residues. V lost 0 bases and J lost 4, with 10 bases in between. In germline, CDR1 is MNHEY, CDR2 SVGAGI. CDR3: CASSYSILGYEQYF. In DNA form, the CDR3 reads TGTGCCAGCAGTTACTCGATTCTTGGGTACGAGCAGTACTTC.

Many counts were recorded for this clonotype. This chain links TRBV7-9 with TRBJ1-2; no reliable D call. CDR1 and CDR2 from the germline V gene are SEHNR and FQNEAQ (reference sequence). CDR3 size: 12 residues. V was trimmed by 4 bases and J by 5 bases, leaving 8 bases between them. This CDR3 reads CASSSHPYGYTF. The CDR3 nucleotides read TGTGCCAGCAGCTCCCACCCGTATGGCTACACCTTC.

This clonotype was detected ten times or more. The chain combines TRBV9 with TRBJ2-5; D uncertain. The CDR3 contains 14 residues. The germline V gene encodes CDR1 SGDLS and CDR2 YYNGEE. V lost 3 bases and J 3 bases, leaving 12 bases between the germline ends. CDR3 residues: CASSGKASEETQYF. The DNA of the CDR3 is TGTGCCAGCAGCGGGAAGGCCTCCGAAGAGACCCAGTACTTC.

This clonotype turned up a few times. This chain connects TRBV6-6 to TRBJ1-2, with unresolved D. Trimming left V 6 bases short and J 5 bases short, with 10 bases between. Germline V lookup: CDR1 MNHNY, CDR2 SVGAGI (reference sequence). The CDR3 contains 12 residues. The CDR3 DNA reads as TGTGCCAGCAGCAAAGGAGGGTATGGCTACACCTTC. It encodes CASSKGGYGYTF.

This clonotype showed up many times. The genes are TRBV5-1 and TRBJ2-1, with TRBD2 identical over 8 bases. The J segment lost 5 bases and the V segment lost 4 bases, leaving 2 bases of the junction unmatched. CDR3 length: 13 amino acids. The germline V gene has CDR1 SGHRS and CDR2 YFSETQ. The CDR3 sequence is CASSPGLDNEQFF. The CDR3 nucleotides read TGCGCCAGCAGCCCGGGACTAGACAATGAGCAGTTCTTC. Together with reference TRBV5-1 and TRBJ2-1, the CDR3 gives the full variable domain: KAGVTQTPRYLIKTRGQQVTLSCSPISGHRSVSWYQQTPGQGLQFLFEYFSETQRNKGNFPGRFSGRQFSNSRSEMNVSTLELGDSALYLCASSPGLDNEQFFGPGTRLTVL.

The chain links TRBV5-1 to TRBJ2-3, with TRBD2 matching over 8 bases. Trimming cost V 5 bases and J 1 base; bases outside gene matches: 3. CDR1 is SGHRS, CDR2 YFSETQ, per germline. This CDR3 spans 14 amino acids. The CDR3 sequence: CASSAGGGTDTQYF. CDR3 in DNA: TGCGCCAGCAGTGCGGGGGGAGGCACAGATACGCAGTATTTT.

This clonotype was recorded at least ten times. This chain joins TRBV6-1 and TRBJ1-4; a weak D match, TRBD1 (5 bases). Germline CDR1 MNHNS, CDR2 SASEGT. The CDR3 consists of 14 residues. Between the trimmed V and J ends, which lost 2 bases and 7 bases, there was a span of 11 bases. CDR3 sequence: CASSERPRGEKLFF. The CDR3 DNA follows: TGTGCCAGCAGTGAAAGGCCAAGGGGTGAAAAACTGTTTTTT.

This clonotype was counted only a few times. The rearrangement joins TRBV6-1 to TRBJ2-1; 10 nucleotides match TRBD1. V lost 3 bases, J lost 5 bases, and 7 bases stayed unmatched. CDR3 length: 16 amino acids. Germline loops: CDR1 MNHNS, CDR2 SASEGT. The CDR3 loop reads CASSEGLDRGNNEQFF. The CDR3 nucleotides read TGTGCCAGCAGTGAGGGACTGGACAGGGGGAACAATGAGCAGTTCTTC.

This chain links TRBV20-1 with TRBJ1-6; 7 bases align to TRBD1. Per germline, CDR1 DFQATT and CDR2 SNEGSKA (reference sequence). V was clipped by 5 bases and J by 11 bases; unmatched bases: 12. CDR3 size: 14 residues. CDR3 DNA sequence: TGCAGTGCTTGGTGGACAGGTGGAAGGCCACCCCTCCACTTT. Its protein product is CSAWWTGGRPPLHF.

In this sample, this clonotype turned up many times. V is TRBV6-4 and J is TRBJ2-2; D is tentatively TRBD1 or TRBD2 (6 bases each). Per the germline V gene, CDR1 is MRHNA and CDR2 is SNTAGT. This CDR3 spans 15 amino acids. V shed 4 bases and J shed 3 bases, with 12 bases lying between them. CDR3 sequence reads: CASSVAEGDTGELFF. CDR3 DNA sequence: TGTGCCAGCAGTGTAGCGGAGGGGGACACCGGGGAGCTGTTTTTT.

V and J are TRBV7-6 and TRBJ2-2; a weak D match, TRBD2 (5 bases). The length of the CDR3 is 16 residues. CDR1 and CDR2 (germline): SGHVS, FNYEAQ. The germline V and J ends were trimmed by 1 base and 5 bases, with 14 bases remaining between them. Here the CDR3 reads CASSLGHSTGTGELFF. CDR3 DNA: TGTGCCAGCAGCTTAGGACACTCGACGGGGACCGGGGAGCTGTTTTTT. The entire variable domain, with the rest obtained from reference TRBV7-6 and TRBJ2-2, is as follows: GAGVSQSPRYKVTKRGQDVALRCDPISGHVSLYWYRQALGQGPEFLTYFNYEAQQDKSGLPNDRFSAERPEGSISTLTIQRTEQRDSAMYRCASSLGHSTGTGELFFGEGSRLTVL.

This chain joins TRBV5-4 and TRBJ2-7, with D hard to call. CDR3 length equals 15 residues. Per germline, CDR1 SGHNT and CDR2 YYREEE (reference sequence). Trimming shortened V by 4 bases and J by 0 bases, and 14 bases separated the two germline ends. The CDR3 DNA reads TGTGCCAGCAGCCCCGACCCTCTAAGCTCCTACGAGCAGTACTTC. It codes for CASSPDPLSSYEQYF.

CDR3 sequence (DNA): TGTGCCAGCAGCTTCGGGACTAGCGGGAGCACGCCCTACAATGAGCAGTTCTTC. It encodes CASSFGTSGSTPYNEQFF. The chain joins TRBV5-6 to TRBJ2-1; 14 bases agree with TRBD2. Germline CDR1 and CDR2: SGHDT and YYEEEE. The CDR3 totals 18 residues. V was pared by 2 bases and J by 2 bases, with 6 bases of the junction left unmatched.

J is TRBJ2-5 and V is TRBV15; D is ambiguous. Germline assignment: CDR1 LNHNV and CDR2 YYDKDF (reference sequence). The CDR3 loop spans 15 amino acids. V was shortened by 0 bases and J by 5 bases, with 13 bases between the two germline ends. The CDR3 here is CATSRDLGFRETQYF. The CDR3 DNA sequence: TGTGCCACCAGCAGAGATCTGGGGTTTCGGGAGACCCAGTACTTC. The entire variable domain, with the rest obtained from reference TRBV15 and TRBJ2-5, is as follows: DAMVIQNPRYQVTQFGKPVTLSCSQTLNHNVMYWYQQKSSQAPKLLFHYYDKDFNNEADTPDNFQSRRPNTSFCFLDIRSPGLGDTAMYLCATSRDLGFRETQYFGPGTRLLVL.

This clonotype came up many times. The rearrangement joins TRBV4-2 to TRBJ1-1, with D possibly matching TRBD1 (6 bases). Germline assignment: CDR1 LGHNA and CDR2 YNFKEQ. The CDR3 loop spans 16 amino acids. V was pared by 4 bases and J by 3 bases, with 18 bases between. CDR3 in amino acids: CASSLGAGVSDTEAFF. CDR3 DNA sequence: TGTGCCAGCAGCCTGGGGGCAGGGGTATCTGACACTGAAGCTTTCTTT.

This clonotype was found a few times. V usage is TRBV5-1 and J usage is TRBJ2-1; 7 bases are a match to TRBD2. Trimming removed 8 bases from V and 0 bases from J; junction bases left unmatched: 8. Looked up from germline, CDR1 is SGHRS and CDR2 is YFSETQ. The CDR3 is made up of 15 amino acids. The CDR3 coding sequence is TGCGCCAGACCGGGAGGTTTCAGCTCCTACAATGAGCAGTTCTTC. This translates into CARPGGFSSYNEQFF.

In its sample, this clonotype was seen a few times. The J gene is TRBJ2-7, the V gene TRBV29-1, with D perhaps matching TRBD1 (5 bases). CDR1 and CDR2 (germline): SQVTM, ANQGSEA. Trimming removed 5 bases from V and 3 bases from J, with 8 bases in between. This CDR3 has 11 amino acids. The CDR3, as DNA: TGCAGCGTTCTTCAGGGCTACGAGCAGTACTTC. Its translation is CSVLQGYEQYF.

This chain connects TRBV12-3 or TRBV12-4 to TRBJ2-1; tentatively, D is TRBD1 or TRBD2 (6 bases each). V was pared by 5 bases and J by 8 bases, with 16 bases between. This CDR3 is 14 amino acids long. DNA for the CDR3: TGTGCCAGCAGTCCTTTAAGGGGGGCATATGAGCAGTTCTTC. Translation: CASSPLRGAYEQFF.